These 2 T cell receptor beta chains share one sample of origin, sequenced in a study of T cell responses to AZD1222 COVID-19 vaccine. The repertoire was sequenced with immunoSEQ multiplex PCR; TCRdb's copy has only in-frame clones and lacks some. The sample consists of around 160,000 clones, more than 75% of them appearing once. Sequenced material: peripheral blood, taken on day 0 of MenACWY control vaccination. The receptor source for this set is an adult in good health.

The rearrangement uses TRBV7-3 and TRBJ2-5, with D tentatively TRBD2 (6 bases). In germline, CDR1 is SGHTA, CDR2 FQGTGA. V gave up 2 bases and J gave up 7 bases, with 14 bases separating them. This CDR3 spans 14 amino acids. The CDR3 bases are TGTGCCAGCAGCTTAGCGGGGCCTTTGGGGACCCAGTACTTC. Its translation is CASSLAGPLGTQYF.

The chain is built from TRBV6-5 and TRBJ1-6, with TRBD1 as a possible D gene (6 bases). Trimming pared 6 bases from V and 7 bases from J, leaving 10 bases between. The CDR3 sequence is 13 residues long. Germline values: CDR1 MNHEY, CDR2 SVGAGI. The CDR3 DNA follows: TGTGCCAGCAGGGGGGGGCTGAATTCACCCCTCCACTTT. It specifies CASRGGLNSPLHF.